These 23 T cell receptor beta chains were sequenced from one sample in a study of cytomegalovirus exposure and HLA in healthy donors listed by TCRdb under 2017. Receptors were amplified or captured by the immunoSEQ multiplex PCR assay. For the multiplex PCR, a mixture combining 60 forward primers for TCR Vbeta segments and 13 reverse primers for TCR Jbeta segments was used. TCRdb mirrors the immuneACCESS table, restricted to in-frame sequences. Some clones are absent from its copies; in checked studies, under half trace to an unresolved V gene, and the reason for the others is unknown. Recorded for this sample are more than 90,000 clones; 82% of them occurred a single time. 22% of the sample is held by the ten biggest clonotypes. The sample comprised PBMCs. The receptor source for this set is a man younger than 40 in good health and CMV-seropositive.

A single count supports this clone. The chain has TRBV19 and TRBJ2-7; 14 bases are a match to TRBD2. J was trimmed by 2 bases and V by 2 bases; bases with no gene match: 2. Germline V lookup: CDR1 LNHDA, CDR2 SQIVND (reference sequence). This CDR3 contains 16 residues. CDR3 amino acids: CASSIRTSGGTYEQYF. CDR3 nucleotides: TGTGCCAGTAGTATACGGACTAGCGGGGGGACCTACGAGCAGTACTTC.

V gene TRBV6-5 combines with J gene TRBJ1-2, with 8 bases identical to TRBD1. The CDR3 is 13 residues long. J lost 8 bases, V lost 5 bases, and 7 bases had no gene match. Germline loops: CDR1 MNHEY, CDR2 SVGAGI. The CDR3 DNA is TGTGCCAGCAGTGAGCAGGGGGCGCGAGGCTACACCTTC. Translated: CASSEQGARGYTF.

This clone was observed once. The chain links TRBV6-5 to TRBJ1-5, with 8 bases that match TRBD1. Germline assignment: CDR1 MNHEY and CDR2 SVGAGI. The CDR3 spans 16 residues. V trimming: 0 bases; J trimming: 5 bases; junction bases outside the gene matches: 6. The CDR3 nucleotides are TGTGCCAGCAGTTACTCTGCCAGGGGGCTCTATCAGCCCCAGCATTTT. Translated: CASSYSARGLYQPQHF.

The J gene is TRBJ2-3, the V gene TRBV5-1; D is ambiguous. V dropped 4 bases and J dropped 0 bases, with 15 bases sitting between them. Germline values: CDR1 SGHRS, CDR2 YFSETQ. The CDR3 loop spans 16 amino acids. Here the CDR3 reads CASSPVGGSSTDTQYF. The CDR3 DNA is TGCGCCAGCAGCCCGGTCGGCGGATCTAGCACAGATACGCAGTATTTT.

This rearrangement joins TRBV11-2 to TRBJ1-6; weak D call: TRBD1 (5 bases). The germline CDR1 and CDR2 sequences are SGHAT and FQNNGV. V was trimmed by 5 bases and J by 7 bases, leaving 21 bases between them. The CDR3 totals 17 residues. CDR3 DNA: TGTGCCAGCAGCGACCCCCGGGGGGGGTCGCGCAATTCACCCCTCCACTTT. It is translated as CASSDPRGGSRNSPLHF.

The chain uses TRBV29-1 and TRBJ2-5; the D gene is possibly TRBD2 (5 bases). Germline values: CDR1 SQVTM, CDR2 ANQGSEA. The CDR3 totals 15 residues. Trimming left V 2 bases short and J 4 bases short, with 17 bases between. The CDR3 DNA follows: TGCAGCGTTGAACCACCTAGAGGGCTCCGAGAGACCCAGTACTTC. Translated: CSVEPPRGLRETQYF.

The V call is TRBV2, the J call TRBJ1-1; D is possibly TRBD1 (5 bases). V was pared by 8 bases and J by 1 base, with 11 bases between. This CDR3 region has 13 residues. The germline V gene encodes CDR1 SNHLY and CDR2 FYNNEI. The CDR3 DNA is TGTGCCAGCTCGACAGATAGGAACACTGAAGCTTTCTTT. This gives the protein CASSTDRNTEAFF.

V is TRBV27 and J is TRBJ2-3; possibly TRBD2 for D (5 bases). The CDR3 is 19 residues long. The V end was cut by 3 bases, the J end by 1 base, with 23 bases between. Germline V gene sequence: CDR1 MNHEY, CDR2 SMNVEV (reference sequence). The CDR3 nucleotides are TGTGCCAGCAGTTTTGGGAACTCCTTCGGCGGGCTGGGCACAGATACGCAGTATTTT. Amino acids: CASSFGNSFGGLGTDTQYF.

This clone was seen more than once but under ten times. The V call is TRBV11-2, the J call TRBJ2-3; possible D gene TRBD1, 6 bases. The CDR3 has 14 amino acids. Trimming left V 5 bases short and J 4 bases short, with 13 bases between. The germline gives CDR1 SGHAT, CDR2 FQNNGV. The CDR3 bases are TGTGCCAGCAGCCAAAACAGGGTGGCAGATACGCAGTATTTT. This sequence encodes CASSQNRVADTQYF.

The gene calls are TRBV5-6 and TRBJ2-5, with TRBD1 matching 8 bases. With 0 bases clipped from V and 9 bases from J, the junction kept 4 bases outside the gene matches. This CDR3 has 13 residues. Germline lookup yields CDR1 SGHDT and CDR2 YYEEEE. CDR3 coding DNA: TGTGCCAGCAGCTTGGACAGGGGGGTTCCCCAGTACTTC. Protein: CASSLDRGVPQYF.

V gene TRBV25-1 combines with J gene TRBJ2-7; 8 nucleotides agree with TRBD2. Germline trimming cut 4 bases from V and 5 bases from J; bases unmatched to any gene: 4. Looked up from germline, CDR1 is MGHDK and CDR2 is SYGVNS. This CDR3 contains 13 residues. For the CDR3, the DNA is TGTGCCAGCAGTGCGGGAGGGGCTCACGAGCAGTACTTC. This codes for CASSAGGAHEQYF.

This chain joins TRBV2 and TRBJ2-2, with D maybe TRBD1 (7 bases). The V end lost 7 bases, the J end lost 1 base, and 10 bases lay between the germline ends. The CDR3 extends over 14 amino acids. Germline lookup yields CDR1 SNHLY and CDR2 FYNNEI. Here the CDR3 DNA reads TGTGCCAGCACAGGGGGGAGGAACACCGGGGAGCTGTTTTTT. It is translated as CASTGGRNTGELFF.

The V and J genes are TRBV7-2 and TRBJ2-7; D not certain. This CDR3 has 13 residues. Trimming pared 4 bases from V and 3 bases from J, leaving 10 bases between. Germline V lookup: CDR1 SGHTA, CDR2 FQGNSA. The CDR3 region is CASSSSVFYEQYF. CDR3 bases: TGTGCCAGCAGCTCCTCAGTGTTCTACGAGCAGTACTTC. Combining the CDR3 with reference TRBV7-2 and TRBJ2-7 gives the whole variable domain GAGVSQSPSNKVTEKGKDVELRCDPISGHTALYWYRQSLGQGLEFLIYFQGNSAPDKSGLPSDRFSAERTGGSVSTLTIQRTQQEDSAVYLCASSSSVFYEQYFGPGTRLTVT.

V and J are TRBV5-6 and TRBJ1-1, with 10 bases fitting TRBD1. The CDR3 runs 16 residues. Trimming cost V 6 bases and J 0 bases; bases outside gene matches: 8. CDR1 is SGHDT and CDR2 is YYEEEE in the germline V gene. The CDR3, as DNA: TGTGCCAGCAAACTGGACAGGGGGTTCCTGAACACTGAAGCTTTCTTT. Protein: CASKLDRGFLNTEAFF. Variable domain in full (rest from reference TRBV5-6 and TRBJ1-1): DAGVTQSPTHLIKTRGQQVTLRCSPKSGHDTVSWYQQALGQGPQFIFQYYEEEERQRGNFPDRFSGHQFPNYSSELNVNALLLGDSALYLCASKLDRGFLNTEAFFGQGTRLTVV.

The chain recombines TRBV25-1 with TRBJ1-2; 9 positions match TRBD1. Germline assignment: CDR1 MGHDK and CDR2 SYGVNS. Trimming took 1 base from V and 8 from J; bases not matched to a gene: 5. This CDR3 contains 14 residues. CDR3: CASSEWDRVGGYTF. DNA of the CDR3: TGTGCCAGCAGTGAATGGGACAGGGTAGGCGGCTACACCTTC.

The rearrangement uses TRBV27 and TRBJ2-3, with 8 nucleotides matching TRBD1. Germline CDR1 reads MNHEY; CDR2 reads SMNVEV (reference sequence). After removal of 0 bases from V and 4 bases from J, the junction contained 3 bases not matched to a gene. The CDR3 totals 15 residues. The CDR3 coding sequence is TGTGCCAGCAGTTTATCCCAGGGGGCGTCAGATACGCAGTATTTT. It specifies CASSLSQGASDTQYF.

This clone was seen only a few times. V and J are TRBV6-6 and TRBJ2-7; 8 nucleotides match TRBD1. CDR1 and CDR2 from the germline V gene are MNHNY and SVGAGI (reference sequence). With V trimmed by 0 bases and J by 3 bases, 1 base remained unmatched. The CDR3 length is 14 residues. The CDR3 spells CASSYSGQGYEQYV. The CDR3 region has the DNA TGTGCCAGCAGTTACTCCGGACAGGGCTACGAGCAGTACGTC.

The chain combines TRBV19 with TRBJ1-2, with 8 bases fitting TRBD1. The CDR3 is 14 amino acids. V gave up 6 bases and J gave up 1 base; unmatched junction bases: 4. Germline assignment: CDR1 LNHDA and CDR2 SQIVND (reference sequence). CDR3 in amino acids: CASRSGGSNYGYTF. CDR3 in DNA: TGTGCCAGTAGATCAGGGGGCAGTAACTATGGCTACACCTTC.

Only one count was recorded for this clone. This chain uses TRBV7-9 with TRBJ2-6; possibly TRBD1 for D (6 bases). The CDR3 totals 16 residues. Germline CDR1 is SEHNR and CDR2 is FQNEAQ (reference sequence). V was clipped by 5 bases and J by 3 bases, with 14 bases between them. The CDR3 region is CASSQTYRDGANVLTF. The CDR3, as DNA: TGTGCCAGCAGCCAAACCTACAGGGATGGGGCCAACGTCCTGACTTTC.

The rearrangement joins TRBV6-5 to TRBJ1-1, with D possibly TRBD1 on 5 matching bases. Looked up from germline, CDR1 is MNHEY and CDR2 is SVGAGI. Trimming stripped 2 bases from V and 4 bases from J, with 17 bases between. The CDR3 covers 16 residues. In nucleotides, the CDR3 is TGTGCCAGCAGTTACATACAAATGGGGGGAGGCACTGAAGCTTTCTTT. Its translation is CASSYIQMGGGTEAFF.

The V gene is TRBV9, the J gene TRBJ2-1; tentative D call: TRBD2 (6 bases). With 0 bases removed from V and 6 bases from J, the gap between germline ends came to 13 bases. CDR1 and CDR2 from the germline V gene are SGDLS and YYNGEE. The CDR3 contains 15 residues. The CDR3: CASSVAGGVGNEQFF. CDR3 DNA: TGTGCCAGCAGCGTAGCGGGCGGGGTAGGCAATGAGCAGTTCTTC.

The CDR3 DNA reads as TGCGCCAGCAGCTTTACAGGGGTCTCAGACACCATATATTTT. This sequence encodes CASSFTGVSDTIYF. The rearrangement joins TRBV5-1 to TRBJ1-3; 7 bases are shared with TRBD1. Germline assignment: CDR1 SGHRS and CDR2 YFSETQ. V gave up 2 bases and J gave up 8 bases; unmatched junction bases: 7. The CDR3 sequence is 14 residues long.

The CDR3 loop reads CASSPGEATNEKLFF. The CDR3 bases are TGTGCCAGCAGCCCGGGGGAGGCAACTAATGAAAAACTGTTTTTT. This chain uses TRBV5-8 with TRBJ1-4, with D perhaps matching TRBD1 (5 bases). The CDR3 has 15 amino acids. V shed 4 bases and J shed 0 bases, with 10 bases lying between them. Germline loops: CDR1 SGHTS, CDR2 YDEGEE.